The rows below give T cell receptor beta chains drawn from one sample of a study of shared clonotypes between healthy human individuals. Libraries were prepared by immunoSEQ multiplex PCR; TCRdb keeps only in-frame clonotypes and omits some of them. The sample consists of fewer than 2.5 million clones, 93% of them appearing once. Source material: naive CD4+ T cells from PBMCs. All receptors come from a man aged 18 to 35 in good health. Some clones in this sample may be carry-over from other donors' samples. CDR3s include the opening cysteine and the closing phenylalanine or tryptophan. Fields, in order: CDR3 protein, clone size, V gene, J gene. A clone size is listed for some rows: how often the clone was seen (once, few, many), or a class if it is expanded.

CDR3 protein: CASSPDRVRPQFF; clone size: -; V gene: TRBV7-2; J gene: TRBJ2-1
CDR3 protein: CASSPRGRLYEQYF; clone size: -; V gene: TRBV5-6; J gene: TRBJ2-7
CDR3 protein: CASSLTGDNQPQHF; clone size: few; V gene: TRBV28; J gene: TRBJ1-5
CDR3 protein: CASSLVSYYEQYF; clone size: -; V gene: TRBV11-2; J gene: TRBJ2-7
CDR3 protein: CASAKTSPYSGPRSPSYEQYF; clone size: -; V gene: TRBV19; J gene: TRBJ2-7
CDR3 protein: CASSSTGTGSTDTQYF; clone size: -; V gene: TRBV5-1; J gene: TRBJ2-3
CDR3 protein: CASSEGTGLQYF; clone size: -; V gene: TRBV25-1; J gene: TRBJ2-4
CDR3 protein: CASSLAGPSYEQYF; clone size: -; V gene: TRBV5-4; J gene: -
CDR3 protein: CASSSDRGRMGLGSPLHF; clone size: -; V gene: TRBV7-3; J gene: TRBJ1-6
CDR3 protein: CASSEGGSTHEQYF; clone size: few; V gene: TRBV10-1; J gene: TRBJ2-7
CDR3 protein: CASSLFFRTAEAFF; clone size: -; V gene: TRBV7-2; J gene: TRBJ1-1
CDR3 protein: CASSATGGTSYGYTF; clone size: once; V gene: TRBV6-1; J gene: TRBJ1-2
CDR3 protein: CASSLEREVYEQYF; clone size: -; V gene: TRBV7-2; J gene: TRBJ2-7
CDR3 protein: CASSLGPLGGGEQFF; clone size: -; V gene: TRBV18; J gene: TRBJ2-1
CDR3 protein: CASSKARPQGFQETQYF; clone size: -; V gene: TRBV21-1; J gene: TRBJ2-5
CDR3 protein: CASSLAGEQETQYF; clone size: -; V gene: TRBV5-1; J gene: TRBJ2-5
CDR3 protein: CASSLVLASDNTDTQYF; clone size: -; V gene: TRBV5-1; J gene: TRBJ2-3
CDR3 protein: CATSRDWASGRASTHNEQFF; clone size: -; V gene: TRBV15; J gene: TRBJ2-1
CDR3 protein: CASSLAGTPGSLDNEQFF; clone size: -; V gene: TRBV7-2; J gene: TRBJ2-1
CDR3 protein: CASSLAEQGRTEAFF; clone size: -; V gene: TRBV7-2; J gene: TRBJ1-1
CDR3 protein: CASMAADTQYF; clone size: -; V gene: TRBV5-4; J gene: TRBJ2-3
CDR3 protein: CASSQAPLGQPQHF; clone size: few; V gene: TRBV4-1; J gene: TRBJ1-5
CDR3 protein: CASRVTGGDSGELFF; clone size: -; V gene: TRBV5-1; J gene: TRBJ2-2
CDR3 protein: CASSSGGVGETQYF; clone size: -; V gene: TRBV5-1; J gene: TRBJ2-5
CDR3 protein: CASSWGPLAYNEQFF; clone size: -; V gene: TRBV7-2; J gene: TRBJ2-1
CDR3 protein: CSVRGLAINIQYF; clone size: few; V gene: TRBV29-1; J gene: TRBJ2-4
CDR3 protein: CATQNIPGQGALFAAFF; clone size: -; V gene: TRBV19; J gene: TRBJ1-1
CDR3 protein: CATEGYQETQYF; clone size: once; V gene: TRBV7-9; J gene: TRBJ2-5
CDR3 protein: CASSLTPAEGTQYF; clone size: -; V gene: TRBV7-8; J gene: TRBJ2-5
CDR3 protein: CASSFSSGRPGGLFF; clone size: -; V gene: TRBV5-1; J gene: TRBJ2-2
CDR3 protein: CAISQTSGSYEQYF; clone size: -; V gene: TRBV10-3; J gene: TRBJ2-7
CDR3 protein: CASSGQVSYEQYF; clone size: -; V gene: TRBV5-1; J gene: TRBJ2-7
CDR3 protein: CASSETGGVGYTF; clone size: -; V gene: TRBV18; J gene: TRBJ1-2
CDR3 protein: CASGQHSGANVLTF; clone size: -; V gene: TRBV28; J gene: TRBJ2-6
CDR3 protein: CASSISPGFTEAFF; clone size: once; V gene: TRBV5-1; J gene: TRBJ1-1
CDR3 protein: CASSWAEYQETQYF; clone size: -; V gene: TRBV28; J gene: TRBJ2-5
CDR3 protein: CAYRRPANTGELFF; clone size: -; V gene: TRBV2; J gene: TRBJ2-2
CDR3 protein: CASSEAGLAGSGTKNIQYF; clone size: once; V gene: TRBV6-1; J gene: TRBJ2-4
CDR3 protein: CASSYRPNEKLFF; clone size: -; V gene: TRBV7-9; J gene: TRBJ1-4
CDR3 protein: CASSLVVDRVVDYGYTF; clone size: -; V gene: TRBV11-3; J gene: TRBJ1-2
CDR3 protein: CASRARDRGTDTQYF; clone size: -; V gene: TRBV6-1; J gene: TRBJ2-3
CDR3 protein: CASSITSGREETQYF; clone size: -; V gene: TRBV19; J gene: TRBJ2-5
CDR3 protein: CASSYGTSGRAEETQYF; clone size: -; V gene: TRBV5-1; J gene: TRBJ2-5
CDR3 protein: CASSRRDRSYEQYF; clone size: -; V gene: TRBV6-6; J gene: TRBJ2-7
CDR3 protein: CAWIPGQGGTGYTF; clone size: -; V gene: TRBV30; J gene: TRBJ1-2
CDR3 protein: CAISGIANTGELFF; clone size: -; V gene: TRBV10-3; J gene: TRBJ2-2
CDR3 protein: CVVRGGRDEQYF; clone size: -; V gene: TRBV28; J gene: TRBJ2-7
CDR3 protein: CSARINQPQHF; clone size: -; V gene: TRBV20-1; J gene: TRBJ1-5
CDR3 protein: CASALSGGLGNEQFF; clone size: -; V gene: TRBV12-5; J gene: TRBJ2-1
CDR3 protein: CASRFRERLSYEQYF; clone size: -; V gene: TRBV6-5; J gene: -